Listed below are T cell receptor beta chains from one sample, sequenced in a study of T cells after yellow fever vaccination. TCRdb reanalysed the 5' RACE reads using MiXCR and keeps one entry per CDR3 protein. The sample lists a few hundred thousand distinct CDR3 sequences; around 6.8% were seen once. The source was PBMCs, collected more than 35 days after the first yellow fever vaccination. The source is a man younger than 30 who received the YFV17D yellow fever vaccine. The CDR3 runs from the conserved cysteine through the conserved F or W. D genes are given only for firm matches. Clone size, where shown, is once, few, many, or a class for clones that have expanded.

V	D	J	length	size	CDR3	DNA
TRBV20-1	-	TRBJ1-2	13	-	CSAPYGLNYGYTF	TGCAGTGCCCCTTACGGACTGAACTATGGCTACACCTTC
TRBV5-1	-	TRBJ2-5	16	many	CASNDQGSGWGETQYF	TGCGCCAGCAACGATCAAGGGTCGGGTTGGGGGGAGACCCAGTACTTC
TRBV7-7	TRBD2	TRBJ2-1	16	few	CASSPGIAGGNVEQFF	TGTGCCAGCAGCCCCGGCATAGCGGGGGGTAACGTGGAGCAGTTCTTC
TRBV12-3/TRBV12-4	TRBD1	TRBJ1-1	12	-	CASSRDRGRAFF	TGTGCCAGCAGTCGCGACAGGGGACGAGCTTTCTTT
TRBV3-1	TRBD1	TRBJ1-5	13	-	CASSPGGTVPQHF	TGTGCCAGCAGCCCTGGCGGGACAGTGCCCCAGCATTTT
TRBV29-1	-	TRBJ1-2	12	-	CSVDVGGYGYTF	TGCAGCGTTGATGTAGGAGGTTATGGCTACACCTTC
TRBV27	-	TRBJ2-1	12	few	CASRGGYNEQFF	TGTGCCAGCCGTGGTGGATACAATGAGCAGTTCTTC
TRBV4-1	-	TRBJ2-3	16	few	CASSQIAPGSADTQYF	TGCGCCAGCAGCCAGATCGCACCCGGCAGTGCAGATACGCAGTATTTT
TRBV7-9	-	TRBJ2-1	14	few	CASSLPHFNNEQFF	TGTGCCAGCAGCTTACCCCATTTTAACAATGAGCAGTTCTTC
TRBV6-5	TRBD1	TRBJ1-1	16	few	CASSHGQGQLNTEAFF	TGTGCCAGCAGTCACGGACAGGGCCAGTTGAACACTGAAGCTTTCTTT
TRBV7-2	TRBD2	TRBJ2-3	22	few	CASSFAGPGGVAGSPSTDTQYF	TGTGCCAGCAGCTTCGCGGGCCCGGGCGGGGTAGCGGGATCACCTAGCACAGATACGCAGTATTTT
TRBV19	-	TRBJ1-1	15	-	CASHRIGGRDTEACF	TGTGCCAGCCATCGGATAGGGGGTAGAGACACTGAAGCTTGCTTT
TRBV20-1	TRBD1	TRBJ2-3	16	many	CSARNPGQGSADTQYF	TGCAGTGCAAGAAATCCGGGACAGGGATCTGCAGATACGCAGTATTTT
TRBV24-1	-	TRBJ2-5	15	many	CATSRSGPRSGTQYF	TGTGCCACCAGTCGTTCCGGGCCCCGGAGTGGGACCCAGTACTTC
TRBV7-9	-	TRBJ2-5	16	many	CASSLQGIRGQETQYF	TGTGCCAGCAGCTTACAGGGCATAAGGGGCCAAGAGACCCAGTACTTC
TRBV7-9	TRBD1	TRBJ1-1	14	-	CASSHRTGHTEAFF	TGTGCCAGCAGCCATCGGACAGGCCACACTGAAGCTTTCTTT
TRBV12-3/TRBV12-4	TRBD1	TRBJ2-2	15	-	CASSPDWGTGGELFF	TGTGCCAGCTCCCCTGATTGGGGGACAGGGGGGGAGCTGTTTTTT
TRBV5-1	-	TRBJ2-5	16	few	CASSLEGFLYQETQYF	TGCGCCAGCAGCTTGGAAGGCTTCCTGTACCAAGAGACCCAGTACTTC
TRBV18	-	TRBJ2-5	12	-	CASTWTEETQYF	TGTGCCAGCACTTGGACAGAAGAGACCCAGTACTTC
TRBV12-3/TRBV12-4	TRBD2	TRBJ2-5	16	-	CASSTTIAGGRWTQYF	TGTGCCAGCAGCACTACCATAGCGGGGGGGAGATGGACCCAGTACTTC
TRBV20-1	-	TRBJ1-2	14	-	CSALMGPSNYGYTF	TGCAGTGCCCTGATGGGTCCCTCTAACTATGGCTACACCTTC
TRBV9	-	TRBJ1-2	15	few	CASSPIDLGVYGYTF	TGTGCCAGCAGCCCGATCGATTTGGGAGTCTATGGCTACACCTTC
TRBV20-1	TRBD1	TRBJ1-1	13	few	CSVATGENTEAFF	TGCAGTGTAGCGACAGGGGAGAACACTGAAGCTTTCTTT
TRBV5-4	TRBD1	TRBJ2-3	15	-	CASSLPGGATDTQYF	TGTGCCAGCAGCTTGCCAGGGGGCGCGACAGATACGCAGTATTTT
TRBV5-1	-	TRBJ1-1	15	few	CASSSPGRLNTEAFF	TGCGCCAGCAGCTCCCCGGGACGGTTGAACACTGAAGCTTTCTTT
TRBV24-1	-	TRBJ2-5	12	many	CATAASGETQYF	TGTGCCACCGCGGCGTCGGGAGAGACCCAGTACTTC
TRBV4-1	-	TRBJ1-3	17	-	CASSPGGVLGSGNTIYF	TGCGCCAGCAGCCCCGGCGGGGTACTGGGCTCTGGAAACACCATATATTTT
TRBV20-1	-	TRBJ2-5	13	few	CSAPGLTQETQYF	TGCAGTGCTCCGGGACTTACCCAAGAGACCCAGTACTTC
TRBV24-1	-	TRBJ2-1	14	-	CATNGGSNYNEQFF	TGTGCCACCAATGGCGGGTCCAACTACAATGAGCAGTTCTTC
TRBV4-1	-	TRBJ1-1	15	-	CASSQDDRGSTEAFF	TGCGCCAGCAGCCAAGATGACAGAGGGAGCACTGAAGCTTTCTTT
TRBV4-3	-	TRBJ1-1	15	few	CASSQDASLNTEAFF	TGCGCCAGCAGCCAAGATGCCAGTTTGAACACTGAAGCTTTCTTT
TRBV14	TRBD2	TRBJ2-7	18	many	CASSQVMPSGPSSYEQYF	TGTGCCAGCAGCCAAGTCATGCCTAGCGGCCCGAGCTCCTACGAGCAGTACTTC
TRBV20-1	TRBD2	TRBJ2-7	14	few	CSAPSSGGFYEQYF	TGCAGTGCTCCCTCTAGCGGGGGGTTCTACGAGCAGTACTTC
TRBV5-1	-	TRBJ2-1	13	few	CASSLADGHEQFF	TGCGCCAGCAGCTTGGCCGACGGTCATGAGCAGTTCTTC
TRBV10-3	-	TRBJ1-1	13	many	CAIRRTDGSEAFF	TGTGCCATCAGAAGAACCGACGGATCGGAAGCTTTCTTT
TRBV12-3/TRBV12-4	TRBD2	TRBJ2-1	16	many	CASSFPGLAGYNEQFF	TGTGCCAGCAGTTTCCCGGGACTAGCGGGTTACAATGAGCAGTTCTTC
TRBV5-4	TRBD2	TRBJ2-4	15	once	CASSTGGLGVSIQYF	TGTGCCAGCAGCACGGGGGGTCTGGGGGTGAGCATTCAGTACTTC
TRBV5-1	TRBD1	TRBJ2-7	15	-	CASSPEGTGTHEQYF	TGCGCCAGCAGCCCGGAAGGGACAGGGACCCACGAGCAGTACTTC
TRBV12-3/TRBV12-4	-	TRBJ2-7	12	many	CASSPGRDEQYF	TGTGCCAGCAGCCCCGGACGGGACGAGCAGTACTTC
TRBV4-3	TRBD1	TRBJ2-7	15	-	CASSPTGTASYEQYF	TGCGCCAGCAGCCCGACGGGGACAGCCTCCTACGAGCAGTACTTC